This TCR beta chain appears in the sequencing data of a study of tumor-infiltrating lymphocytes in oesophageal squamous cell carcinoma. TCRdb reprocessed the PCR reads with MiXCR, giving one entry per CDR3 protein. This sample carries tens of thousands of distinct CDR3 sequences, roughly two fifths of them seen once, and the ten largest clones take approximately 40%. In its sample, this clonotype was seen once. Sample: esophageal tumor tissue. The TCR sequence derives from a male donor with esophageal squamous cell carcinoma.

In DNA form, the CDR3 reads TGTGCCAGCAGCTTAGATGGTGGGAGTGGAGATACGCAGTATTTT. Its protein product is CASSLDGGSGDTQYF. The chain employs TRBV11-2 and TRBJ2-3, with D perhaps TRBD2 (5 bases). The V and J ends lost 0 bases and 5 bases respectively, with 12 bases between them. CDR1 and CDR2 from the germline V gene are SGHAT and FQNNGV. The CDR3 is 15 residues long.